Reported below is one TCR beta chain. Its antigen is currently unknown. The sample originates from a study of Ad26.COV2.S vaccination and SARS-CoV-2 variants. The germline V gene encodes CDR1 ENHRY and CDR2 SYGVKD. J gave up 5 bases and V 1 base, and 9 bases lay outside the gene matches. This CDR3 region has 17 residues. Points from the study as a whole: Responses of spike-specific T cells (both CD8+ and CD4+) reportedly showed substantial breadth after vaccination.

Regarding treatment: approximately 18 received Ad26.COV2.S at low or high dose, single or two shots; 5 received placebo; per-sample allocation not given. Specimens were obtained on day 63 following the first vaccine or placebo injection. Assay used: immunoSEQ multiplex PCR; TCRdb lists only in-frame clones, some missing. The data hold about 280,000 clones, with 80% to 90% observed a single time. The chain has TRBV10-3 and TRBJ1-1, with 11 bases lining up with TRBD1. Sequenced here: peripheral blood, sampled in a trial of Ad26.COV2.S vaccine versus placebo. The receptor was isolated from a person aged 18 to 65 who received the Ad26.COV2.S COVID-19 vaccine or a placebo. The CDR3 spells CAISEWADRGRGTEAFF. In DNA form, the CDR3 reads TGTGCCATCAGTGAGTGGGCGGACAGGGGGCGCGGGACTGAAGCTTTCTTT.